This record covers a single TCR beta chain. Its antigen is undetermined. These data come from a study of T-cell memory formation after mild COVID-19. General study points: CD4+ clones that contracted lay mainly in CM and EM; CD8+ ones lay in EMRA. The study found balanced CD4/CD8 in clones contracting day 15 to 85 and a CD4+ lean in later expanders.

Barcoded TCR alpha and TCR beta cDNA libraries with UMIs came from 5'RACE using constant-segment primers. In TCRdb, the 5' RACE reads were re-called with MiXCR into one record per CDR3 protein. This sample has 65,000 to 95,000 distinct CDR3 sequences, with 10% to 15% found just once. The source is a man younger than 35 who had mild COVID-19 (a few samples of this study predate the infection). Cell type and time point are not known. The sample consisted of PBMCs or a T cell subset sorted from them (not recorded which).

CDR3 residues: CASTSGTGESYEQYF. CDR3 sequence (DNA): TGCGCCAGCACCTCCGGGACAGGGGAATCCTACGAGCAGTACTTC. The chain links TRBV5-1 to TRBJ2-7; 10 bases align to TRBD1. Germline lookup yields CDR1 SGHRS and CDR2 YFSETQ. The length of the CDR3 is 15 residues. Trimming cost V 6 bases and J 1 base; bases outside gene matches: 7.